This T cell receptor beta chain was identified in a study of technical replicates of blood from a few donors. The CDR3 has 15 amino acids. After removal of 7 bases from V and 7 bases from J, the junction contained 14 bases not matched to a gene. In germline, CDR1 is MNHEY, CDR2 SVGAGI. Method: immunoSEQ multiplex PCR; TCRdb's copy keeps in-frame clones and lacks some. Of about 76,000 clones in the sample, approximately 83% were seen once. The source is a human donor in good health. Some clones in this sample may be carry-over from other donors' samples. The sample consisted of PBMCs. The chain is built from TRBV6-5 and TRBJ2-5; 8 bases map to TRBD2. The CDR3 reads CASTPGGTYAVTQYF. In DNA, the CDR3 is TGTGCCAGCACCCCGGGGGGGACCTACGCTGTGACCCAGTACTTC.